This TCR beta chain is from a study of blood T cell repertoires in COVID-19. Assay used: immunoSEQ multiplex PCR; TCRdb lists only in-frame clones, some missing. The sample has about 130,000 clones, 85% seen once; the top ten hold about 7%. The CDR3 is 15 amino acids. Trimming stripped 4 bases from V and 4 bases from J, with 16 bases between. CDR1 and CDR2 from the germline V gene are MNHEY and SMNVEV (reference sequence). V and J are TRBV27 and TRBJ1-2, with D maybe TRBD1 (5 bases). The source material was peripheral blood. The origin of this receptor is a man older than 75 with active or convalescent COVID-19. The CDR3 sequence: CASSSLTAWGYGYTF. The CDR3 DNA reads TGTGCCAGCAGTTCGCTGACAGCCTGGGGCTATGGCTACACCTTC.